This T cell receptor (beta chain) comes out of a study of cytotoxic CD8 clonotypes in ibrutinib-treated CLL. Study overall: Patients attained about 25 partial and 2 complete responses; at median roughly 73 months, roughly 15 remained remitted while around twelve progressed.

The germline V and J ends were trimmed by 8 bases and 0 bases, with 19 bases remaining between them. In germline, CDR1 is SNHLY, CDR2 FYNNEI. The CDR3 sequence is 16 residues long. Depth targeted 1 in 200,000 to 1 in 1 million T cells, averaging approximately 9.9x coverage per clonotype. The method was immunoSEQ multiplex PCR; TCRdb's version includes in-frame clones alone and lacks a portion of them. Here the sample spans 250,000 to 350,000 clones, around 77% being singletons. This clone was seen just once. No antigen is known for it. Whole-study results and caveats: Contraction or stability on treatment was seen for public clonotypes, which were uncommon.

The TCR originated in a human donor with chronic lymphocytic leukemia. The chain couples TRBV2 to TRBJ1-1, with D uncertain. The starting material was PBMCs, obtained at disease progression, from a patient treated with ibrutinib. CDR3 sequence: CASPRGSASMNTEAFF. The DNA for the CDR3 is TGTGCCAGCCCCAGAGGCTCAGCGTCTATGAACACTGAAGCTTTCTTT.